The source of this T cell receptor (beta chain) is a study of cytomegalovirus exposure and HLA in healthy donors. Study overall: Unique TCR beta sequences numbering about 100 million came from 150 million to 200 million T cells in an earlier analysis.

The CDR3 covers 13 residues. In germline, CDR1 is SGHAT, CDR2 FQNNGV. Losses at the gene ends were 1 base for V and 7 bases for J; bases not matched to a gene: 3. Overall study findings and caveats: TCR beta V- and J-gene trimming was later associated with a missense DCLRE1C variant. Segments of the TCR beta V type were, in most cases, productive about 90% or about 30% of the time in an earlier analysis.

Primers for the PCR totalled 60 Vbeta and 13 Jbeta. The data were produced by immunoSEQ multiplex PCR, yet TCRdb's version contains in-frame clones alone and is incomplete. The profile shows 100,000 to 150,000 clones, about two thirds of them singletons. Points on this clone: Antigen: not known.

The chain recombines TRBV11-2 with TRBJ1-2; 7 positions match TRBD1. The clonotype originates from a middle-aged man in good health and CMV-seropositive. Sequencing input: PBMCs. CDR3 sequence reads: CASSLGQGGGYTF. The DNA for the CDR3 is TGTGCCAGCAGCTTAGGACAGGGTGGTGGCTACACCTTC.